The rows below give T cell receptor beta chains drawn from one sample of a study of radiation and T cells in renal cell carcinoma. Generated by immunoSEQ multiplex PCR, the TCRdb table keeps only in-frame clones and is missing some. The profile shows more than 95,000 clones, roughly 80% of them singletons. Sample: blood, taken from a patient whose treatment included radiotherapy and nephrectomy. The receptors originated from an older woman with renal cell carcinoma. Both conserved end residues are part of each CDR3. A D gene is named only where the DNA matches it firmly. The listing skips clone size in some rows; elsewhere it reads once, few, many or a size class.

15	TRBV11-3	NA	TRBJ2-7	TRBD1	CASSLEQGAAYEQYF	TGTGCCAGCAGCTTAGAACAGGGGGCCGCCTACGAGCAGTACTTC
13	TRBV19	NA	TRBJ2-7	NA	CASSFGRSYEQYF	TGTGCCAGTAGTTTCGGCCGATCCTACGAGCAGTACTTC
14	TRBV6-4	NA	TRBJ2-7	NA	CASSDPLSSYEQYF	TGTGCCAGCAGTGACCCGCTGAGCTCCTACGAGCAGTACTTC
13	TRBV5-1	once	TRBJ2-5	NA	CASSPPAGETQYF	TGCGCCAGCAGCCCCCCGGCAGGGGAGACCCAGTACTTC
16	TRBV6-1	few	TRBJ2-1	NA	CASSEARQSSYNEQFF	TGTGCCAGCAGTGAAGCGCGCCAGAGCTCCTACAATGAGCAGTTCTTC
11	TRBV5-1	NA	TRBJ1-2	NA	CASGTDYGYTF	TGCGCCAGCGGGACTGACTATGGCTACACCTTC
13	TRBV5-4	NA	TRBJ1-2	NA	CASSLAGGYGYTF	TGTGCCAGCAGCTTGGCGGGGGGGTATGGCTACACCTTC
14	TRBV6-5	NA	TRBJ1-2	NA	CASSSPKENYGYTF	TGTGCCAGCAGTTCACCCAAGGAGAACTATGGCTACACCTTC
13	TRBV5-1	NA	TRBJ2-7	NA	CASSFGGDYEQYF	TGCGCCAGCAGCTTTGGGGGAGACTACGAGCAGTACTTC
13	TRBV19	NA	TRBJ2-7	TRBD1	CASGPDRGREQYF	TGTGCCAGTGGCCCCGACAGGGGAAGGGAGCAGTACTTC
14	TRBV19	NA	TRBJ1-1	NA	CASSKTVLNTEAFF	TGTGCCAGTAGTAAGACAGTTCTTAACACTGAAGCTTTCTTT
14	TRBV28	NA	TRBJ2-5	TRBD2	CASSLGGVGETQYF	TGTGCCAGCAGTTTAGGGGGGGTTGGAGAGACCCAGTACTTC
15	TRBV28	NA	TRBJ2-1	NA	CASSLWAGAGSEQFF	TGTGCCAGCAGTTTATGGGCCGGTGCTGGCTCTGAGCAGTTCTTC
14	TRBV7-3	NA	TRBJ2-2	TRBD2	CASSLTSGGGELFF	TGTGCCAGCAGCTTGACTAGCGGAGGCGGGGAGCTGTTTTTT
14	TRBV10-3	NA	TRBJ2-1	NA	CAISEPGAQLEQFF	TGTGCCATCAGTGAACCCGGGGCCCAGTTGGAGCAGTTCTTC
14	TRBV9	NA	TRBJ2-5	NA	CASSVGGGRETQYF	TGTGCCAGCAGCGTAGGTGGCGGCCGAGAGACCCAGTACTTC
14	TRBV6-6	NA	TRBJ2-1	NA	CASSPRGSYNEQFF	TGTGCCAGCAGCCCAAGGGGCTCCTACAATGAGCAGTTCTTC
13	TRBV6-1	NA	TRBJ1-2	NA	CASSEPEVYGYTF	TGTGCCAGCAGTGAACCGGAGGTATATGGCTACACCTTC
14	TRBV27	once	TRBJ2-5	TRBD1	CASSPDRGWETQYF	TGTGCCAGCAGTCCCGACAGGGGATGGGAGACCCAGTACTTC
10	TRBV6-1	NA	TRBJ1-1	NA	CASSASEAFF	TGTGCCAGCAGTGCATCTGAAGCTTTCTTT
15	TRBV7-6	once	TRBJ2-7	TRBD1	CASSLAGQGANEQYF	TGTGCCAGCAGCTTAGCGGGACAGGGGGCAAACGAGCAGTACTTC
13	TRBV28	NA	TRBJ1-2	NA	CARKEGGPYGYTF	TGTGCCAGAAAGGAGGGGGGGCCGTATGGCTACACCTTC
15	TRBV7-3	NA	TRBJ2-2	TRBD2	CASSLISGGTGELFF	TGTGCCAGCAGCTTAATCTCGGGGGGCACCGGGGAGCTGTTTTTT